One and the same sample provided the 24 T cell receptor beta chains below, sequenced in a study of glioma-infiltrating T cells. TCR alpha and beta CDR3 regions were amplified from RNA using iRepertoire nested multiplex PCR. TCRdb re-derived calls from the multiplex PCR reads in MiXCR, one entry per CDR3 protein. The repertoire consists of 100,000 to 150,000 distinct CDR3 sequences, with 20% to 25% occurring once and the leading ten covering over 12%. Sequenced sample: glioma tissue, nonneoplastic brain tissue, or PBMCs (not recorded which). The source is a human donor with low-grade glioma or glioblastoma, undergoing nonglioma brain surgery, or in good health (not recorded which).

This clonotype was seen a handful of times. CDR3 region: CASSPTGEHNEQYF. In DNA, the CDR3 is TGTGCCAGCAGCCCGACAGGGGAGCACAACGAGCAGTACTTC. The J gene is TRBJ2-7, the V gene TRBV7-9; 8 bases are a match to TRBD1. Germline values: CDR1 SEHNR, CDR2 FQNEAQ (reference sequence). There are 14 residues in the CDR3. The V and J ends lost 5 bases and 5 bases, in that order; junction bases with no gene match: 8.

The sample holds many counts of this clonotype. The V and J genes are TRBV6-2 or TRBV6-3 and TRBJ2-1, with D unresolved. The V end was cut by 0 bases, the J end by 2 bases, with 8 bases between. The CDR3 sequence is 15 residues long. CDR1 is MNHEY, CDR2 SVGEGT, per germline. This chain's CDR3 is CASSYSAWAYNEQFF. The CDR3 DNA is TGTGCCAGCAGTTACTCGGCCTGGGCCTACAATGAGCAGTTCTTC.

As for this clonotype: This sequence may be a read error, since a much larger clone differs from it by one base. The missing conserved phenylalanine or tryptophan at the end of this CDR3 makes a read error likely. The DNA for the CDR3 is TGTGCCAGCAGTCAGGTACCCCAATCCTACGAGCAGTACCTC. It codes for CASSQVPQSYEQYL. V usage is TRBV6-2 or TRBV6-3 and J usage is TRBJ2-7; no firm D call. The V end lost 5 bases, the J end lost 1 base, and 12 bases lay between the germline ends. The length of the CDR3 is 14 residues. The germline gives CDR1 MNHEY, CDR2 SVGEGT.

Concerning this clonotype: It may be a read error: a sequence one base away is much more abundant. CDR3 nucleotides: TGTGCCACCTTACAGGGGGAGGTGGATTGGGAGACCCAGTACTTC. The encoded protein is CATLQGEVDWETQYF. This chain uses TRBV2 with TRBJ2-5; TRBD1 aligns across 8 bases. Germline values: CDR1 SNHLY, CDR2 FYNNEI. This CDR3 comprises 15 residues. V dropped 10 bases and J dropped 5; count of bases not matched to a gene: 15.

Points on this clonotype: Lacking the conserved final phenylalanine or tryptophan, this CDR3 likely reflects a read error. The chain couples TRBV5-4 to TRBJ1-1, with D uncertain. Trimming shortened V by 3 bases and J by 4 bases, and 7 bases separated the two germline ends. Per germline, CDR1 SGHNT and CDR2 YYREEE (reference sequence). The CDR3 runs to 12 residues. The chain's CDR3 is CASSSYGTEAFL. The CDR3 coding sequence is TGTGCCAGCAGCTCATACGGCACTGAAGCTTTCCTT.

This clonotype showed up many times. The gene calls are TRBV4-2 and TRBJ1-6, with 8 nucleotides matching TRBD1. After removal of 3 bases from V and 10 bases from J, the junction contained 8 bases not matched to a gene. The CDR3 loop spans 15 amino acids. Germline V gene data show CDR1 as LGHNA and CDR2 as YNFKEQ. The CDR3 here is CASSHIGQGVSPLHF. The CDR3 DNA reads TGTGCCAGCAGCCATATCGGACAGGGTGTATCACCCCTCCACTTT.

The J gene is TRBJ2-5, the V gene TRBV7-9; D unclear. CDR1 and CDR2 from the germline V gene are SEHNR and FQNEAQ (reference sequence). The CDR3 is 18 amino acids. The V end lost 4 bases, the J end lost 2 bases, and 23 bases lay between the germline ends. DNA of the CDR3: TGTGCCAGCAGCTCTGTCCAGGATCCCCATCATCAACAAGAGACCCAGTACTTC. Amino acids: CASSSVQDPHHQQETQYF. Full variable domain (missing parts from reference TRBV7-9 and TRBJ2-5): DTGVSQNPRHKITKRGQNVTFRCDPISEHNRLYWYRQTLGQGPEFLTYFQNEAQLEKSRLLSDRFSAERPKGSFSTLEIQRTEQGDSAMYLCASSSVQDPHHQQETQYFGPGTRLLVL.

For this clonotype: This may be a read error, as it is one base from a much larger clone. The V gene is TRBV12-3 or TRBV12-4, the J gene TRBJ2-1; TRBD1 agrees at 7 bases. This CDR3 contains 14 residues. Losses at the gene ends were 6 bases for V and 3 bases for J; bases not matched to a gene: 5. CDR3 bases: TGTGCCAGCAGGGTCCGGGACAGCTACAATGAGCAGTTCTTC. Its translation: CASRVRDSYNEQFF.

About this clonotype: Mismatch with germline at one junction end may stem from a read error. The V and J genes are TRBV4-2 and TRBJ2-4; D unclear. The CDR3 length is 15 residues. Germline-derived CDR1 and CDR2 are LGHNA and YNFKEQ. CDR3 bases: TGTGCCAGCAGCCAAGTTCCAGAGGCCAAAAACATTAAGTACTTC. Translating it yields CASSQVPEAKNIKYF.

This clonotype was counted only a few times. The gene calls are TRBV11-2 and TRBJ1-2, with unresolved D. The length of the CDR3 is 14 residues. Trimming took 2 bases from V and 8 from J, leaving 15 bases between them. Per germline, CDR1 SGHAT and CDR2 FQNNGV. CDR3 bases: TGTGCCAGCAGCTTATCGGGTGCGCCGGGAGGCTACACCTTC. Translation gives CASSLSGAPGGYTF.

The chain's CDR3 is CASSLWASGQETQYF. CDR3 coding DNA: TGTGCCAGCAGTTTATGGGCTAGCGGACAAGAGACCCAGTACTTC. The rearrangement links TRBV12-3 or TRBV12-4 to TRBJ2-5, with 7 bases identical to TRBD2. The CDR3 spans 15 residues. Germline trimming cut 2 bases from V and 2 bases from J; bases unmatched to any gene: 5.

V and J are TRBV14 and TRBJ1-5; a weak D match, TRBD1 (6 bases). CDR1 is SGHDN and CDR2 is FVKESK in the germline V gene. Trimming shortened V by 3 bases and J by 5 bases, and 14 bases separated the two germline ends. The CDR3 totals 15 residues. The CDR3 coding sequence is TGTGCCAGCAGCCATGTCGACAGGCCCCATCAGCCCCAGCATTTT. Its protein product is CASSHVDRPHQPQHF.

A few counts support this clonotype. V gene TRBV5-4 combines with J gene TRBJ2-7; 7 bases align to TRBD2. Trimming at V came to 5 bases and at J to 0 bases, leaving 8 bases not matched to a gene. The CDR3 totals 15 residues. Germline V gene data show CDR1 as SGHNT and CDR2 as YYREEE (reference sequence). The CDR3 region is CASSSPSGTSYEQYF. CDR3 DNA sequence: TGTGCCAGCAGTTCGCCTAGCGGCACCTCCTACGAGCAGTACTTC.

The chain is built from TRBV5-1 and TRBJ2-7, with D perhaps matching TRBD1 (6 bases). Trimming shortened V by 1 base and J by 6 bases, and 8 bases separated the two germline ends. CDR3 length: 12 residues. Germline values: CDR1 SGHRS, CDR2 YFSETQ. CDR3 loop: CASSLRGFEQYF. The CDR3 DNA reads as TGCGCCAGCAGCTTGAGGGGGTTCGAGCAGTACTTC.

V gene TRBV7-2 combines with J gene TRBJ1-4; 9 nucleotides match TRBD1. Germline CDR1 SGHTA, CDR2 FQGNSA. V trimming: 1 base; J trimming: 8 bases; junction bases outside the gene matches: 8. This CDR3 has 16 amino acids. Here the CDR3 reads CASSLDGTGLGEKLFF. Here the CDR3 DNA reads TGTGCCAGCAGCTTAGATGGGACAGGGTTGGGGGAAAAACTGTTTTTT.

Regarding this clonotype: A much larger clone differs from this one at a single base, so this may be a read error. CDR3 sequence (DNA): TGCAGTGCTAGAGGGACCTTACCGGGCTCTGGAAACACCATATATTTT. It encodes CSARGTLPGSGNTIYF. The J gene is TRBJ1-3, the V gene TRBV20-1, with D unclear. V was pared by 1 base and J by 0 bases, with 13 bases between. CDR1 is DFQATT and CDR2 is SNEGSKA in the germline V gene (reference sequence). The CDR3 spans 16 residues.

This clonotype showed up many times. V gene TRBV7-8 combines with J gene TRBJ2-1, with 7 bases fitting TRBD1. Germline V CDR1 and CDR2: SGHVS, FQNEAQ. The CDR3 runs 15 residues. J was trimmed by 0 bases and V by 4 bases; bases with no gene match: 3. DNA of the CDR3: TGTGCCAGCAGCTCGACAGGGAGCTCCTACAATGAGCAGTTCTTC. Translating it yields CASSSTGSSYNEQFF.

This clonotype was found many times. The V gene is TRBV28, the J gene TRBJ2-7; D is possibly TRBD1 (5 bases). V was trimmed by 8 bases and J by 4 bases, leaving 9 bases between them. The V gene's germline CDR1 is MDHEN and CDR2 SYDVKM. This CDR3 comprises 11 residues. CDR3 protein: CASGAEYEQYF. The CDR3 DNA reads TGTGCCAGCGGGGCGGAGTACGAGCAGTACTTC. Variable domain in full (rest from reference TRBV28 and TRBJ2-7): DVKVTQSSRYLVKRTGEKVFLECVQDMDHENMFWYRQDPGLGLRLIYFSYDVKMKEKGDIPEGYSVSREKKERFSLILESASTNQTSMYLCASGAEYEQYFGPGTRLTVT.

The table lists this clonotype with many counts. V and J are TRBV20-1 and TRBJ1-1, with 9 bases lining up with TRBD1. Germline lookup yields CDR1 DFQATT and CDR2 SNEGSKA (reference sequence). With 5 bases clipped from V and 0 bases from J, the junction kept 7 bases outside the gene matches. The CDR3 is 15 residues long. For the CDR3, the DNA is TGCAGTGCTCAGGGACAGGGTTCGATGAACACTGAAGCTTTCTTT. This encodes CSAQGQGSMNTEAFF.

This clonotype was recorded at least ten times. The chain employs TRBV27 and TRBJ2-3; possible D gene TRBD1, 6 bases. The CDR3 runs to 13 residues. Germline-derived CDR1 and CDR2 are MNHEY and SMNVEV (reference sequence). Trimming left V 2 bases short and J 4 bases short, with 7 bases between. DNA for the CDR3: TGTGCCAGCAGTTTAGGGGGCTCAGATACGCAGTATTTT. Encoded protein: CASSLGGSDTQYF.

This clonotype has a handful of counts. The chain is built from TRBV19 and TRBJ1-5; perhaps TRBD1 as D (5 bases). Per germline, CDR1 LNHDA and CDR2 SQIVND (reference sequence). The CDR3 consists of 14 residues. Trimming removed 5 bases from V and 9 bases from J, with 17 bases in between. CDR3 region: CASSGGHLSGPQHF. DNA for the CDR3: TGTGCCAGTAGTGGCGGACATCTTAGCGGGCCCCAGCATTTT.

V is TRBV30 and J is TRBJ2-1; TRBD2 is a possible D gene (6 bases). CDR1 and CDR2 (germline): GTSNPN, SVGIG (reference sequence). Trimming removed 5 bases at V and 5 bases at J, with 10 bases between. This CDR3 region has 12 residues. This CDR3 reads CAWGEADNEQFF. DNA of the CDR3: TGTGCCTGGGGGGAGGCCGACAATGAGCAGTTCTTC. Full variable domain (rest looked up from reference TRBV30 and TRBJ2-1): SQTIHQWPATLVQPVGSPLSLECTVEGTSNPNLYWYRQAAGRGLQLLFYSVGIGQISSEVPQNLSASRPQDRQFILSSKKLLLSDSGFYLCAWGEADNEQFFGPGTRLTVL.

A remark on this clonotype: A much larger clonotype is one base distant, so this may be a read error. Lacking the conserved final phenylalanine or tryptophan, this CDR3 likely reflects a read error. V gene TRBV11-1 combines with J gene TRBJ2-7, with 12 positions matching TRBD2. With 1 base clipped from V and 2 bases from J, the junction kept 3 bases outside the gene matches. The CDR3 runs 16 residues. CDR1 SGHAT and CDR2 FQDESV come from the germline V gene (reference sequence). Here the CDR3 reads CASSLGTSGTAYEQYL. The CDR3 DNA is TGTGCCAGCAGCTTAGGGACTAGCGGGACCGCCTACGAGCAGTACCTC.

Concerning this clonotype itself: No conserved phenylalanine or tryptophan ends this CDR3, so it is likely a read error. The CDR3 DNA reads as TGCAGCGTTAAAACAGGGCACAAGCAGTACCTC. The encoded protein is CSVKTGHKQYL. This rearrangement joins TRBV29-1 to TRBJ2-7, with a tentative D call TRBD1 (6 bases). This CDR3 has 11 amino acids. CDR1 SQVTM and CDR2 ANQGSEA come from the germline V gene. The V end was cut by 5 bases, the J end by 8 bases, with 13 bases between.